A single sample gave rise to the 8 T cell receptor beta chains below, sequenced in a study of T cells in tumors after PD-1 blockade. Assay used: immunoSEQ multiplex PCR; TCRdb lists only in-frame clones, some missing. In the table there are 55,000 to 65,000 clones, around 80% of which are singletons. The source was PBMCs, collected before anti-PD-1 treatment. The source of these receptors is a human donor with basal cell carcinoma.

This clone was detected only once. The V call is TRBV14, the J call TRBJ2-6; 10 bases match TRBD1. This CDR3 region has 22 residues. V was clipped by 1 base and J by 0 bases; unmatched bases: 15. Germline V gene sequence: CDR1 SGHDN, CDR2 FVKESK. Written as DNA, the CDR3 is TGTGCCAGCAGCCAAGGGACCTCGCCGGGACAGGGGTCAATCTCTGGGGCCAACGTCCTGACTTTC. This codes for CASSQGTSPGQGSISGANVLTF.

The V gene is TRBV14, the J gene TRBJ2-1; D not certain. V was clipped by 4 bases and J by 4 bases, with 14 bases between them. The CDR3 loop spans 15 amino acids. Per germline, CDR1 SGHDN and CDR2 FVKESK. CDR3 DNA: TGTGCCAGCAGCCTTCTCATGTTGGGGTACAATGAGCAGTTCTTC. It specifies CASSLLMLGYNEQFF.

This sequence joins TRBV5-5 and TRBJ2-1; the match to TRBD2 covers 7 bases. CDR3 length: 15 residues. Germline lookup yields CDR1 SGHKS and CDR2 YYEKEE (reference sequence). J lost 4 bases, V lost 2 bases, and 6 bases had no gene match. CDR3 amino acids: CASSLGPGGYNEQFF. CDR3 nucleotides: TGTGCCAGCAGCTTAGGTCCGGGAGGATACAATGAGCAGTTCTTC.

This rearrangement joins TRBV19 to TRBJ2-2; TRBD1 is a possible D gene (5 bases). The V gene's germline CDR1 is LNHDA and CDR2 SQIVND (reference sequence). The CDR3 spans 13 residues. V lost 9 bases, J lost 1 base, and 9 bases lay in between. The DNA for the CDR3 is TGTGCCAGCCTCAGGGTGAACACCGGGGAGCTGTTTTTT. This encodes CASLRVNTGELFF.

V gene TRBV6-2 or TRBV6-3 combines with J gene TRBJ1-2; D gene ambiguous. Trimming shortened V by 0 bases and J by 6 bases, and 17 bases separated the two germline ends. Germline V CDR1 and CDR2: MNHEY, SVGEGT. The CDR3 has 16 amino acids. Here the CDR3 reads CASSYSKVYDLNGYTF. CDR3 coding DNA: TGTGCCAGCAGTTACTCGAAAGTATATGACTTGAATGGCTACACCTTC.

This clone was counted between two and nine times. Other DNA sequences from this sample encode an identical CDR3 as well. The chain links TRBV30 to TRBJ1-2; tentatively, D is TRBD1 (5 bases). CDR3 length equals 13 residues. Germline CDR1 is GTSNPN and CDR2 is SVGIG (reference sequence). V was pared by 0 bases and J by 2 bases, with 7 bases between. The CDR3 coding sequence is TGTGCCTGGAGTGTACGGGGGAACTATGGCTACACCTTC. Amino acid sequence: CAWSVRGNYGYTF.

V and J are TRBV5-1 and TRBJ2-2; D remains ambiguous. With 4 bases removed from V and 4 bases from J, the gap between germline ends came to 11 bases. The length of the CDR3 is 14 residues. The germline V gene encodes CDR1 SGHRS and CDR2 YFSETQ. DNA of the CDR3: TGCGCCAGCAGCCCTTCATTGTTCACCGGGGAGCTGTTTTTT. Its protein product is CASSPSLFTGELFF.

The genes are TRBV3-1 (or the pseudogene TRBV3-2) and TRBJ2-1; 12 nucleotides line up with TRBD2. The CDR3 has 17 amino acids. CDR1 and CDR2 (germline): LGHDT, YNNKEL (reference sequence). V shed 0 bases and J 4 bases; nucleotides not matched to a gene: 4. The CDR3 DNA is TGTGCCAGCAGCCAAGACGCTAGCGGGGGGGTGTACAATGAGCAGTTCTTC. Amino acid sequence: CASSQDASGGVYNEQFF.